The clone carrying this T cell receptor beta chain turned up a few times. Its target is not known. In TCRdb, the reads were re-called with MiXCR into one record per CDR3 protein. Here the sample spans about 740,000 distinct CDR3 sequences, 33% being singletons. The V gene's germline CDR1 is SGHAT and CDR2 FQNNGV. V was shortened by 8 bases and J by 4 bases, with 11 bases between the two germline ends. The CDR3 loop spans 13 amino acids. The source of the sample is a study of T cell repertoires in cytomegalovirus infection. Broader study findings: The cumulative frequency of public TCR beta families identified carriers of CMV plus the relevant HLA.

The rearrangement links TRBV11-2 to TRBJ1-4; a possible D gene is TRBD1 (5 bases). Sequenced material: cultured PBMCs, taken from culture after CMV antigen stimulation. The sequence was collected from a human donor in good health (CMV status not recorded). Some clones in this sample may be carry-over from other donors' samples. CDR3 DNA sequence: TGTGCCAGCGCGAGGGGTCATAATGAAAAACTGTTTTTT. This sequence encodes CASARGHNEKLFF.